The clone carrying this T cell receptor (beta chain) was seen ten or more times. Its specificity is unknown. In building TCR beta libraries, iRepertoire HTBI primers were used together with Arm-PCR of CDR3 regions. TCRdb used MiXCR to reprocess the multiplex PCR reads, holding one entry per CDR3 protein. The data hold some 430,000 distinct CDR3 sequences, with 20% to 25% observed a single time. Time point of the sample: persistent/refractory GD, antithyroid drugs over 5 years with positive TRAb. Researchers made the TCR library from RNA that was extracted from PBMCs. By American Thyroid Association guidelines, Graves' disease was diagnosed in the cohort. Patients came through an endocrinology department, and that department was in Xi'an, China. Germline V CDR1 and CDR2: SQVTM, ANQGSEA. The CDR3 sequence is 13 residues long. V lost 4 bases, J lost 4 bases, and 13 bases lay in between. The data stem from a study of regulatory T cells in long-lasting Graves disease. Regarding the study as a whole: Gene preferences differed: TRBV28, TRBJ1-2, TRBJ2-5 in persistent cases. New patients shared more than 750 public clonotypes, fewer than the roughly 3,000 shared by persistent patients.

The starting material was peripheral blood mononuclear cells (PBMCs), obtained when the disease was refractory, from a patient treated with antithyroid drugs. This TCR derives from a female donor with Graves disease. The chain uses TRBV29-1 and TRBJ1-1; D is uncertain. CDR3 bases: TGCAGCGTTGTTCCTCTGAGGTTCACTGAAGCTTTCTTT. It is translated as CSVVPLRFTEAFF.